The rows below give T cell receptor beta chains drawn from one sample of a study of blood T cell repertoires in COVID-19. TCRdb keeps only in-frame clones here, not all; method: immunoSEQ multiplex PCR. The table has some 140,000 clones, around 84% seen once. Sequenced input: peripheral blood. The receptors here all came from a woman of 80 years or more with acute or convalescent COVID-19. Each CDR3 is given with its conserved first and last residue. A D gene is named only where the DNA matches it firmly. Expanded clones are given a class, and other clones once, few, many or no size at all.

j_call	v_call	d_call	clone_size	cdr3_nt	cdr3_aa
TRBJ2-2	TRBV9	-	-	TGTGCCAGCAGCGTGTGGACAGACAGCACCGGGGAGCTGTTTTTT	CASSVWTDSTGELFF
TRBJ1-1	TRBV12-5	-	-	TGTGCTAGTTCCCGAGGAAGACTCAACACTGAAGCTTTCTTT	CASSRGRLNTEAFF
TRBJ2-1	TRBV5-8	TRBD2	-	TGTGCCAGCAGCTTGGGGCTGGGGAGGGTCAATGAGCAGTTCTTC	CASSLGLGRVNEQFF
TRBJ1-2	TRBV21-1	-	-	TGTGCCAGCAGAGAGGGTTATGGCTACACCTTC	CASREGYGYTF
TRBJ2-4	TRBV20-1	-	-	TGCAGTGCTAGTTCATCGGCGGGGGCTTCGGCCAAAAACATTCAGTACTTC	CSASSSAGASAKNIQYF
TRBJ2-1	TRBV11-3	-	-	TGTGCCAGCAGCTTAGATGGCAACTACAATGAGCAGTTCTTC	CASSLDGNYNEQFF
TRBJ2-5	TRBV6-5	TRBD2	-	TGTGCCAGCAGACGCGGGAGACGGGAGACCCAGTACTTC	CASRRGRRETQYF
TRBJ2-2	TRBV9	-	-	TGTGCCAGCAGCGCGGACACTTACACCGGGGAGCTGTTTTTT	CASSADTYTGELFF
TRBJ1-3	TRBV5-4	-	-	TGTGCCAGCAGCTTGGGCAGATCTGGAAACACCATATATTTT	CASSLGRSGNTIYF
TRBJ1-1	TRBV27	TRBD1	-	TGTGCCAGCAGCGAAGGTACAGGGGGCCAAACTGAAGCTTTCTTT	CASSEGTGGQTEAFF
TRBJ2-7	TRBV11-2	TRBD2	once	TGTGCCAGCAGCTGGGGGGGGACTAGCGGGAGGGCCTCCTACGAGCAGTACTTC	CASSWGGTSGRASYEQYF
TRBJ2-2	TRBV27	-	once	TGTGCCAGCAGTTCCAACAGAGTCTCCGGGGAGCTGTTTTTT	CASSSNRVSGELFF
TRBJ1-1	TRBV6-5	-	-	TGTGCCAGCAGTTACCTCAGGGGTACTGAAGCTTTCTTT	CASSYLRGTEAFF
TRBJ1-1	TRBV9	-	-	TGTGCCAGCAGCGGAGGAGCATTTAACACTGAAGCTTTCTTT	CASSGGAFNTEAFF
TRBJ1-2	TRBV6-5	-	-	TGTGCCAGCAGTTCTTTGGACAGAAACTATGGCTACACCTTC	CASSSLDRNYGYTF
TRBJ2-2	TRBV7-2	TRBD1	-	TGTGCCAGCAGCTCCCCGGGACAGCGTAACACCGGGGAGCTGTTTTTT	CASSSPGQRNTGELFF
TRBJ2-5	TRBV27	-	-	TGTGCCAGCAGACTTTATCACAGTACTGAGACCCAGTACTTC	CASRLYHSTETQYF
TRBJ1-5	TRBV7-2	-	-	TGTGCCAGCACCGGGGGGAGAAATCAGCCCCAGCATTTT	CASTGGRNQPQHF
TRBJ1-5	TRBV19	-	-	TGTGCCAGTAGTATATCGGCTAGTTATAGCAATCAGCCCCAGCATTTT	CASSISASYSNQPQHF
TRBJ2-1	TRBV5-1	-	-	TGCGCCAGCAGCTTGGGACACAGGGATTATAAGAACAATGAGCAGTTCTTC	CASSLGHRDYKNNEQFF
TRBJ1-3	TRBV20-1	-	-	TGCAGTGCTAGTGACATAGACTCTGGAAACACCATATATTTT	CSASDIDSGNTIYF
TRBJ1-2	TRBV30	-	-	TGTGCCTGGAGGGGACTCCAGACCTCTAACTATGGCTACACCTTC	CAWRGLQTSNYGYTF
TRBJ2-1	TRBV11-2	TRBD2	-	TGTGCCAGCAGCTTCGACGGACTAGGCGCCTTTTACAATGAGCAGTTCTTC	CASSFDGLGAFYNEQFF
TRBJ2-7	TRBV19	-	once	TGTGCCAGACCGGGGTCCCGCTCCTACGAGCAGTACTTC	CARPGSRSYEQYF
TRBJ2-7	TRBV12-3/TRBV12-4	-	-	TGTGCCAGCAGTCCTCAGGTGGGCGAGCAGTACTTC	CASSPQVGEQYF
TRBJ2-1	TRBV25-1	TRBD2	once	TGTGCCAGCAGTGAAGCGGGGGTGCCCTACAATGAGCAGTTCTTC	CASSEAGVPYNEQFF
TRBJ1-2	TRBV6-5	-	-	TGTGCCAGCAGTTACGCCGGTGCTAACTATGGCTACACCTTC	CASSYAGANYGYTF
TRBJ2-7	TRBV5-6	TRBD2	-	TGTGCCAGCAGCATCGGACTAGACGAGCAGTACTTC	CASSIGLDEQYF
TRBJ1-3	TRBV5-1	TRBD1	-	TGCGCCAGCAGCTTGGCCGGACAGGGCCCTGGAAACACCATATATTTT	CASSLAGQGPGNTIYF
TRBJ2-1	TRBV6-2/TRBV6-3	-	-	TGTGCCAGCAGCAAGAGCTCCTACAATGAGCAGTTCTTC	CASSKSSYNEQFF
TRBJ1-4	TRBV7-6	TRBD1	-	TGTGCCAGCAGCCGAAACGGACAGGGGGTAGCAACTAATGAAAAACTGTTTTTT	CASSRNGQGVATNEKLFF
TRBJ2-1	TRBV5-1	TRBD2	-	TGCGCCAGCAGCGCAGGGACTAGCGGGACTTACAATGAGCAGTTCTTC	CASSAGTSGTYNEQFF
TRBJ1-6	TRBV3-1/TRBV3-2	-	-	TGTGCCAGCAGCGCCCCCGGGGCAAGGGGGTCACCCCTCCACTTT	CASSAPGARGSPLHF
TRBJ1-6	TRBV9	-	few	TGTGCCAGCAGCTCACAGGATTCACCCCTCCACTTT	CASSSQDSPLHF
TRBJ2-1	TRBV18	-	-	TGTGCCAGCTCACTCCAAACACCTTACAATGAGCAGTTCTTC	CASSLQTPYNEQFF
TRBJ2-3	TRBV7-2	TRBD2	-	TGTGCCAGCAGCTTAATGCGGACTAGCGGAAGCACAGATACGCAGTATTTT	CASSLMRTSGSTDTQYF
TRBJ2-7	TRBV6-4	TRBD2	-	TGTGCCAGCAGCCGGACTAGCGTGAGACATACGGAGCCATGCGAGCAGTACTTC	CASSRTSVRHTEPCEQYF
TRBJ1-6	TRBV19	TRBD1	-	TGTGCCAGTAGTTCCAGGGGGCTGTCCTATAATTCACCCCTCCACTTT	CASSSRGLSYNSPLHF
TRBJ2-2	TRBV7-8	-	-	TGTGCCAGCAGCGACAGGGGCGGGGGCACCGGGGAGCTGTTTTTT	CASSDRGGGTGELFF
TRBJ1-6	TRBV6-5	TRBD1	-	TGTGCCAGCAGTTACCAAACAGGGGATGGTTCACCCCTCCACTTT	CASSYQTGDGSPLHF
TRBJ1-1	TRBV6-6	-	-	TGTGCCAGCAGCCCCCCGGGTGCCACTGAAGCTTTCTTT	CASSPPGATEAFF
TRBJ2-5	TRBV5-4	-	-	TGTGCCAGCAGCCCAGCGGTGCAAGAGACCCAGTACTTC	CASSPAVQETQYF
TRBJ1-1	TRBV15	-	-	TGTGCCACCAGCAGTCGACAAGTGAACACTGAAGCTTTCTTT	CATSSRQVNTEAFF
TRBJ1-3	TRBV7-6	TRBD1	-	TGTGCCAGCAGCTTCAGGACAGGGGGCGCGCCTGGAAACACCATATATTTT	CASSFRTGGAPGNTIYF
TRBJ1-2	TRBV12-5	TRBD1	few	TGTGCTAGTGGTTTGGCACCCTTTCGGGACAGAATGCGGTATGGCTACACCTTC	CASGLAPFRDRMRYGYTF
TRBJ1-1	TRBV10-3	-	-	TGTGCCATCAGTGCATTCCGGACAGCGAACACTGAAGCTTTCTTT	CAISAFRTANTEAFF
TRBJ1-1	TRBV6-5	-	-	TGTGCCAGCAGTTACTATTGGGGCCAGAACACTGAAGCTTTCTTT	CASSYYWGQNTEAFF
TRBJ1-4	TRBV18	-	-	TGTGCCAGCTCACGGGACACCTCTAATGAAAAACTGTTTTTT	CASSRDTSNEKLFF
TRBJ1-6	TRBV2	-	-	TGTGCCAGGGGGAAGACAGGAGAAAATTCACCCCTCCACTTT	CARGKTGENSPLHF
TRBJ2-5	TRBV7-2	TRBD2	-	TGTGCCAGCAGCTTAGCGTCGTGGAGGGATCGGACTAGCGGAACGCAAGAGACCCAGTACTTC	CASSLASWRDRTSGTQETQYF
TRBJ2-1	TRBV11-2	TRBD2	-	TGTGCCAGCCGACTAGCGGGTTCCTACAATGAGCAGTTCTTC	CASRLAGSYNEQFF
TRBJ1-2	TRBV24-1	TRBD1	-	TGTGCCACCAGCACAGGGGAGGACTATGGCTACACCTTC	CATSTGEDYGYTF
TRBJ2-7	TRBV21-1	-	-	TGTGCCAGCCCGCTGAGACTAGCGGGGGACCTCTACGAGCAGTACTTC	CASPLRLAGDLYEQYF
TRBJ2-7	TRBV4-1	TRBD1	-	TGCGCCAGCAGCCAAGGGGACAGGGGTCTATACGAGCAGTACTTC	CASSQGDRGLYEQYF
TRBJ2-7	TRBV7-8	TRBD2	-	TGTGCCAGCAGCTTAGGGAGCGGGAGTCCCTCGTACGAGCAGTACTTC	CASSLGSGSPSYEQYF
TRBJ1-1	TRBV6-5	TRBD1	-	TGTGCCAGCAGTCGGGGCCAGGGGGCGCGGACTGAAGCTTTCTTT	CASSRGQGARTEAFF
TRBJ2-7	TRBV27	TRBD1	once	TGTGCCACTTCCAGGGGGTCTTCCTACGAGCAGTACTTC	CATSRGSSYEQYF